A selection of T cell receptor beta chains follows, all from one sample in a study of post-analysis software for immune sequencing data. TCRdb independently ran MiXCR on the PCR reads; one entry per CDR3 protein. Found here are about 160,000 distinct CDR3 sequences, about 37% of them singletons; the top ten hold approximately 30%. The sequencing used blood, collected after autologous hematopoietic stem cell transplantation. The receptors derive from a girl between 5 and 17 years old with multiple sclerosis. The CDR3 runs from the conserved cysteine through the conserved F or W. Each record gives: clone size, J gene, V gene, D gene, CDR3 protein, CDR3 DNA. D genes are given only for firm matches. Clone size appears in some rows only: once, few, many, or a class for an expanded clone.

size: many; J: TRBJ2-1; V: TRBV5-1; D: TRBD2; CDR3: CASSFDPSGASFNEQFF; DNA: TGCGCCAGCAGCTTCGATCCTAGCGGGGCCTCGTTCAATGAGCAGTTCTTC
size: few; J: TRBJ2-7; V: TRBV20-1; D: -; CDR3: CSAKGSLFEQYF; DNA: TGCAGTGCTAAGGGATCCCTCTTCGAGCAGTACTTC
size: many; J: TRBJ1-5; V: TRBV7-9; D: -; CDR3: CASSQTWGNQPQHF; DNA: TGTGCCAGCAGCCAAACATGGGGCAATCAGCCCCAGCATTTT
size: -; J: TRBJ2-6; V: TRBV29-1; D: -; CDR3: CSVEEWVAGANVLTF; DNA: TGCAGCGTTGAAGAGTGGGTAGCTGGGGCCAACGTCCTGACTTTC
size: many; J: TRBJ2-3; V: TRBV29-1; D: TRBD1; CDR3: CSVVGQGKEVTDTQYF; DNA: TGCAGCGTTGTAGGACAGGGAAAGGAGGTGACAGATACGCAGTATTTT
size: few; J: TRBJ2-5; V: TRBV7-2; D: TRBD2; CDR3: CASSLVAGGYETQYF; DNA: TGTGCCAGCAGCTTAGTGGCGGGAGGTTATGAGACCCAGTACTTC
size: many; J: TRBJ1-2; V: TRBV4-3; D: -; CDR3: CASSPYVNYGYTF; DNA: TGCGCCAGCAGCCCATATGTTAACTATGGCTACACCTTC
size: few; J: TRBJ1-1; V: TRBV6-1; D: -; CDR3: CASTRAYKLNTEAFF; DNA: TGTGCCAGCACCCGTGCCTACAAGTTGAACACTGAAGCTTTCTTT
size: -; J: TRBJ2-7; V: TRBV6-5; D: -; CDR3: CASSPPSSYEQYF; DNA: TGTGCCAGCAGCCCCCCAAGCTCCTACGAGCAGTACTTC
size: many; J: TRBJ2-7; V: TRBV20-1; D: TRBD2; CDR3: CSARDLAGDFYEQYF; DNA: TGCAGTGCTAGAGATCTAGCGGGAGATTTTTACGAGCAGTACTTC
size: few; J: TRBJ2-1; V: TRBV20-1; D: TRBD2; CDR3: CSARAILAGVYYNEQFF; DNA: TGCAGTGCTAGAGCGATACTAGCGGGAGTGTACTACAATGAGCAGTTCTTC
size: -; J: TRBJ2-2; V: TRBV29-1; D: TRBD1; CDR3: CSVLGTGNTGELFF; DNA: TGCAGCGTCCTAGGGACAGGGAACACCGGGGAGCTGTTTTTT
size: -; J: TRBJ2-3; V: TRBV7-2; D: TRBD2; CDR3: CAGSLGLAGDTQYF; DNA: TGTGCCGGCAGCTTAGGACTAGCGGGAGATACGCAGTATTTT
size: -; J: TRBJ1-5; V: TRBV19; D: TRBD1; CDR3: CASSMGQGFNNQPQHF; DNA: TGTGCCAGTAGTATGGGACAGGGCTTTAACAATCAGCCCCAGCATTTT
size: many; J: TRBJ1-1; V: TRBV29-1; D: -; CDR3: CSAAGRANTEAFF; DNA: TGCAGCGCCGCCGGGAGGGCGAACACTGAAGCTTTCTTT
size: -; J: TRBJ2-3; V: TRBV10-1; D: TRBD1; CDR3: CASTQGDAQYF; DNA: TGCGCCAGCACCCAGGGGGATGCGCAGTATTTT
size: -; J: TRBJ2-3; V: TRBV4-3; D: -; CDR3: CASSQAAEITDTQYF; DNA: TGCGCCAGCAGCCAAGCCGCGGAGATCACAGATACGCAGTATTTT
size: -; J: TRBJ2-3; V: TRBV12-3/TRBV12-4; D: TRBD2; CDR3: CASKLAGNADTQYF; DNA: TGTGCCAGCAAACTAGCGGGAAATGCAGATACGCAGTATTTT
size: few; J: TRBJ2-5; V: TRBV6-1; D: TRBD2; CDR3: CASSESGGGVRETQYF; DNA: TGTGCCAGCAGTGAAAGTGGGGGGGGAGTGCGGGAGACCCAGTACTTC
size: -; J: TRBJ1-2; V: TRBV7-2; D: -; CDR3: CASRLMNQGGSYGYTF; DNA: TGTGCCAGCAGGCTTATGAATCAGGGCGGAAGCTATGGCTACACCTTC
size: few; J: TRBJ2-1; V: TRBV6-2/TRBV6-3; D: -; CDR3: CASSYDEVRASYNEQFF; DNA: TGTGCCAGCAGTTACGACGAAGTGAGGGCCTCGTACAATGAGCAGTTCTTC
size: -; J: TRBJ2-1; V: TRBV5-1; D: -; CDR3: CASTLNGGRPPNEQFF; DNA: TGCGCCAGCACCCTCAACGGGGGGCGGCCCCCCAATGAGCAGTTCTTC
size: -; J: TRBJ2-7; V: TRBV7-9; D: -; CDR3: CASSFRDFGSYEQYF; DNA: TGTGCCAGCAGCTTCCGGGACTTCGGCTCCTACGAGCAGTACTTC
size: -; J: TRBJ2-1; V: TRBV4-3; D: -; CDR3: CASSQDPSELSYNEQFF; DNA: TGCGCCAGCAGCCAGGACCCTAGCGAGTTGTCCTACAATGAGCAGTTCTTC
size: few; J: TRBJ2-7; V: TRBV6-6; D: TRBD1; CDR3: CASSYGRGSPNEQYF; DNA: TGTGCCAGCAGTTATGGCAGGGGGAGTCCGAACGAGCAGTACTTC
size: -; J: TRBJ2-3; V: TRBV20-1; D: TRBD2; CDR3: CSATNRVGGADTQYF; DNA: TGCAGTGCTACTAACAGAGTGGGAGGGGCAGATACGCAGTATTTT
size: many; J: TRBJ2-5; V: TRBV20-1; D: -; CDR3: CSATDSIPIQETQYF; DNA: TGCAGTGCGACAGACAGCATACCAATCCAAGAGACCCAGTACTTC
size: few; J: TRBJ1-2; V: TRBV14; D: -; CDR3: CASSQDYSTVNYGYTF; DNA: TGTGCCAGCAGCCAAGATTACAGTACCGTAAACTATGGCTACACCTTC
size: -; J: TRBJ1-5; V: TRBV12-3/TRBV12-4; D: -; CDR3: CASTLGLFGNQPQHF; DNA: TGTGCCAGCACCCTAGGGCTGTTTGGCAATCAGCCCCAGCATTTT
size: many; J: TRBJ2-4; V: TRBV12-3/TRBV12-4; D: -; CDR3: CASTLGQIKNIQYF; DNA: TGTGCCAGCACCCTCGGGCAGATCAAAAACATTCAGTACTTC
size: -; J: TRBJ1-5; V: TRBV12-3/TRBV12-4; D: -; CDR3: CASSFFLKQPQHF; DNA: TGTGCCAGCAGTTTTTTTCTGAAGCAGCCCCAGCATTTT
size: -; J: TRBJ2-1; V: TRBV7-2; D: TRBD2; CDR3: CASSLAPPGGTAYNEQFF; DNA: TGTGCCAGCAGCTTAGCACCACCGGGGGGTACGGCCTACAATGAGCAGTTCTTC
size: few; J: TRBJ1-1; V: TRBV6-5; D: -; CDR3: CANSYGSGRGEAFF; DNA: TGTGCCAACAGTTACGGTTCAGGTAGGGGTGAAGCTTTCTTT
size: -; J: TRBJ2-1; V: TRBV7-3; D: TRBD2; CDR3: CASSLRATSGAYNEQFF; DNA: TGTGCCAGCAGCTTAAGGGCTACTAGCGGCGCCTACAATGAGCAGTTCTTC
size: -; J: TRBJ2-1; V: TRBV20-1; D: TRBD1; CDR3: CSAREPGQAGEQFF; DNA: TGCAGTGCTAGAGAGCCTGGACAGGCAGGTGAGCAGTTCTTC
size: few; J: TRBJ2-4; V: TRBV5-6; D: TRBD2; CDR3: CASTPAGRTNIQYF; DNA: TGTGCCAGCACCCCGGCCGGGAGGACAAACATTCAGTACTTC
size: once; J: TRBJ1-5; V: TRBV12-3/TRBV12-4; D: -; CDR3: CASSSNRGNQPQHF; DNA: TGTGCCAGCAGCTCCAACAGGGGCAATCAGCCCCAGCATTTT
size: -; J: TRBJ2-3; V: TRBV7-2; D: TRBD2; CDR3: CASRRAGGKDAQYF; DNA: TGTGCCAGCAGACGAGCGGGAGGTAAAGATGCGCAGTATTTT
size: -; J: TRBJ2-1; V: TRBV29-1; D: TRBD2; CDR3: CSGRAAGVEQFF; DNA: TGCAGCGGCCGGGCGGCGGGAGTTGAGCAGTTCTTC
size: few; J: TRBJ2-5; V: TRBV29-1; D: TRBD1; CDR3: CSVSGTGVETQYF; DNA: TGCAGCGTTTCCGGGACAGGGGTAGAGACCCAGTACTTC